These 3 T cell receptor beta chains were all obtained from the same sample, sequenced in a study of T cell responses to AZD1222 COVID-19 vaccine. Libraries were prepared by immunoSEQ multiplex PCR; TCRdb keeps only in-frame clonotypes and omits some of them. The sample records more than 25,000 clones, around 86% being singletons. The sequenced sample was peripheral blood, obtained on day 0 of AZD1222 vaccination. The receptors originated from an adult in good health.

The sample holds one count of this clone. V gene TRBV3-1 (or the pseudogene TRBV3-2) combines with J gene TRBJ2-1; possible D gene TRBD2, 5 bases. Between the trimmed V and J ends, which lost 0 bases and 8 bases, there was a span of 17 bases. The germline CDR1 and CDR2 sequences are LGHDT and YNNKEL (reference sequence). The CDR3 runs 16 residues. The CDR3 loop is CASSQDLGSGWDEQFF. CDR3 DNA: TGTGCCAGCAGCCAAGATCTTGGCTCGGGGTGGGATGAGCAGTTCTTC.

The rearrangement joins TRBV7-8 to TRBJ2-1, with 13 bases fitting TRBD2. The CDR3 runs to 19 residues. The germline CDR1 and CDR2 sequences are SGHVS and FQNEAQ. V was pared by 4 bases and J by 0 bases, with 9 bases of the junction left unmatched. As DNA, the CDR3 is TGTGCCAGCAGCTCGCCGGGACTAGCGGGATTTAGCTCCTACAATGAGCAGTTCTTC. Protein sequence: CASSSPGLAGFSSYNEQFF.

The V call is TRBV19, the J call TRBJ1-4; a possible D gene is TRBD1 (5 bases). V gave up 6 bases and J gave up 12 bases, with 17 bases separating them. CDR1 and CDR2 from the germline V gene are LNHDA and SQIVND (reference sequence). This CDR3 has 13 amino acids. The CDR3 nucleotides are TGTGCCAGTAGCCGGGACCACTCCGAGGAACTGTTTTTT. It is translated as CASSRDHSEELFF.